These 31 T cell receptor beta chains originate from one sample sequenced in a study of blood T cell repertoires in COVID-19. Only in-frame clones appear in the TCRdb table, and some are missing; sequencing was by immunoSEQ multiplex PCR. The sample carries hundreds of thousands of clones, under 90% recorded once. Input material: PBMCs or T cells enriched from blood (not recorded which). These receptors all come from a woman between 50 and 59 years old who had been exposed to COVID-19.

CDR3 nucleotide sequence: TGTGCCAGCAGCTCCTATTTAAACCGACTAGCGGGAGTAGCCAAAAACATTCAGTACTTC. This codes for CASSSYLNRLAGVAKNIQYF. This sequence joins TRBV6-2 or TRBV6-3 and TRBJ2-4; 12 bases line up with TRBD2. Germline V lookup: CDR1 MNHEY, CDR2 SVGEGT. The CDR3 has 20 residues. Trimming cost V 6 bases and J 0 bases; bases outside gene matches: 15.

The V gene is TRBV18, the J gene TRBJ1-1; a possible D gene is TRBD1 (5 bases). The CDR3 consists of 13 residues. Germline V lookup: CDR1 KGHSH, CDR2 LQKENI. Trimming removed 4 bases from V and 2 bases from J, with 8 bases in between. The CDR3 here is CASSRGHNTEAFF. For the CDR3, the DNA is TGTGCCAGCTCACGAGGACACAACACTGAAGCTTTCTTT. The whole variable domain, remainder taken from reference TRBV18 and TRBJ1-1, is NAGVMQNPRHLVRRRGQEARLRCSPMKGHSHVYWYRQLPEEGLKFMVYLQKENIIDESGMPKERFSAEFPKEGPSILRIQQVVRGDSAAYFCASSRGHNTEAFFGQGTRLTVV.

The rearrangement uses TRBV4-2 and TRBJ2-5; 8 bases match TRBD2. CDR1 and CDR2 from the germline V gene are LGHNA and YNFKEQ. The CDR3 extends over 16 amino acids. Trimming at V came to 1 base and at J to 3 bases, leaving 7 bases not matched to a gene. The CDR3 coding sequence is TGTGCCAGCAGCCAAGCTGGGATAGCGGGGAAAGAGACCCAGTACTTC. Translating gives CASSQAGIAGKETQYF.

Here the CDR3 reads CASSSLRTGWTEAFF. Here the CDR3 DNA reads TGTGCCAGCAGTTCCCTGAGGACAGGGTGGACTGAAGCTTTCTTT. The gene calls are TRBV6-5 and TRBJ1-1; TRBD1 matches at 8 bases. Germline CDR1 reads MNHEY; CDR2 reads SVGAGI. The trim removed 4 bases at V and 5 bases at J, leaving 9 bases unmatched. The CDR3 contains 15 residues.

The genes are TRBV12-3 or TRBV12-4 and TRBJ2-3; TRBD2 agrees at 7 bases. V dropped 5 bases and J dropped 6; count of bases not matched to a gene: 5. This CDR3 contains 13 residues. The CDR3 sequence is CASSRGVLDTQYF. The DNA for the CDR3 is TGTGCCAGCAGTCGGGGGGTCTTGGATACGCAGTATTTT.

This clone has at least ten counts. V is TRBV21-1 and J is TRBJ1-3; the table's D call of TRBD1 was not tested on the DNA. TRBV21-1 is a pseudogene locus. The CDR3 consists of 14 residues. The CDR3 region is CASSITDIGNTIYF. The CDR3, as DNA: TGTGCCAGCAGCATTACGGACATTGGAAACACCATATATTTT.

This chain joins TRBV7-2 and TRBJ2-5; 7 bases align to TRBD2. CDR3 size: 17 residues. The germline V gene has CDR1 SGHTA and CDR2 FQGNSA. V shed 5 bases, J shed 4 bases, and the junction held 16 bases outside the gene matches. The CDR3 region has the DNA TGTGCCAGCAGCCAGGATAAGGGGTTGCGGGGGTCAGAGACCCAGTACTTC. Translation gives CASSQDKGLRGSETQYF.

DNA of the CDR3: TGTGCCAGTAGTACTAGGGACAGGGGAAAGACAGATACGCAGTATTTT. This translates into CASSTRDRGKTDTQYF. This chain uses TRBV19 with TRBJ2-3, with 10 bases that match TRBD1. In germline, CDR1 is LNHDA, CDR2 SQIVND (reference sequence). V shed 4 bases, J shed 3 bases, and the junction held 7 bases outside the gene matches. The CDR3 has 16 residues.

This chain links TRBV7-2 with TRBJ2-1; 9 bases fit TRBD1. The germline CDR1 and CDR2 sequences are SGHTA and FQGNSA. V gave up 4 bases and J gave up 7 bases; unmatched junction bases: 8. This CDR3 is 15 amino acids long. The CDR3: CASSSAGTGINEQFF. CDR3 sequence (DNA): TGTGCCAGCAGCTCCGCCGGGACAGGGATTAATGAGCAGTTCTTC.

V usage is TRBV28 and J usage is TRBJ2-3; TRBD2 matches at 7 bases. The CDR3 runs 15 residues. V dropped 10 bases and J dropped 7; count of bases not matched to a gene: 17. CDR1 is MDHEN, CDR2 SYDVKM, per germline. CDR3 residues: CATTEGSGVGNTQYF. The CDR3 DNA sequence: TGTGCCACGACCGAGGGGAGCGGGGTTGGCAATACGCAGTATTTT. The full variable domain, completed using reference TRBV28 and TRBJ2-3, is DVKVTQSSRYLVKRTGEKVFLECVQDMDHENMFWYRQDPGLGLRLIYFSYDVKMKEKGDIPEGYSVSREKKERFSLILESASTNQTSMYLCATTEGSGVGNTQYFGPGTRLTVL.

This chain links TRBV4-2 with TRBJ2-2; D gene uncertain. The CDR3 covers 15 residues. Trimming pared 0 bases from V and 9 bases from J, leaving 14 bases between. Germline values: CDR1 LGHNA, CDR2 YNFKEQ. This CDR3 is CASSQDSQSPRELFF. For the CDR3, the DNA is TGTGCCAGCAGCCAAGATTCCCAATCCCCCCGGGAGCTGTTTTTT.

This rearrangement joins TRBV5-1 to TRBJ2-3; 11 nucleotides align to TRBD2. Germline lookup yields CDR1 SGHRS and CDR2 YFSETQ. This CDR3 comprises 17 residues. With 1 base clipped from V and 4 bases from J, the junction kept 8 bases outside the gene matches. This CDR3 is CASSLRTSGGRSDTQYF. The DNA for the CDR3 is TGCGCCAGCAGCTTGCGAACTAGCGGGGGAAGGTCAGATACGCAGTATTTT.

V is TRBV25-1 and J is TRBJ1-1; D is unclear. CDR1 MGHDK and CDR2 SYGVNS come from the germline V gene. This CDR3 spans 13 amino acids. Trimming pared 1 base from V and 2 bases from J, leaving 5 bases between. CDR3 amino acids: CASSESGNTEAFF. The CDR3 nucleotides read TGTGCCAGCAGTGAATCAGGAAACACTGAAGCTTTCTTT. The full variable domain, rest sourced from reference TRBV25-1 and TRBJ1-1, is EADIYQTPRYLVIGTGKKITLECSQTMGHDKMYWYQQDPGMELHLIHYSYGVNSTEKGDLSSESTVSRIRTEHFPLTLESARPSHTSQYLCASSESGNTEAFFGQGTRLTVV.

This chain uses TRBV7-2 with TRBJ1-5; perhaps TRBD1 as D (6 bases). Trimming stripped 5 bases from V and 4 bases from J, with 15 bases between. The CDR3 covers 15 residues. The germline CDR1 and CDR2 sequences are SGHTA and FQGNSA. The CDR3 DNA follows: TGTGCCAGCAGCCTACAGGGTGGGTTAAATCAGCCCCAGCATTTT. It is translated as CASSLQGGLNQPQHF.

A few counts support this clone. This chain uses TRBV6-5 with TRBJ2-3; D not certain. The CDR3 sequence is 15 residues long. The V end was cut by 6 bases, the J end by 4 bases, with 17 bases between. Looked up from germline, CDR1 is MNHEY and CDR2 is SVGAGI. CDR3 in DNA: TGTGCCAGCAGGCAACAGTTTGGTTTTCCAGATACGCAGTATTTT. The encoded protein is CASRQQFGFPDTQYF.

This clone was seen just once. This sequence joins TRBV7-6 and TRBJ1-2; 8 bases agree with TRBD1. Per the germline V gene, CDR1 is SGHVS and CDR2 is FNYEAQ. Trimming at V came to 4 bases and at J to 3 bases, leaving 4 bases not matched to a gene. This CDR3 has 14 amino acids. This chain's CDR3 is CASSSHRGDYGYTF. CDR3 bases: TGTGCCAGCAGCTCCCACAGGGGGGACTATGGCTACACCTTC.

The chain uses TRBV29-1 and TRBJ1-2; D not resolved. The CDR3 is 14 amino acids. V lost 4 bases and J 2 bases, leaving 14 bases between the germline ends. The germline V gene has CDR1 SQVTM and CDR2 ANQGSEA. The CDR3 DNA reads as TGCAGCGTTGGGCACGGGGAGATCAACTATGGCTACACCTTC. It encodes CSVGHGEINYGYTF.

The V and J genes are TRBV19 and TRBJ1-5; possible D gene TRBD1, 6 bases. Trimming cost V 2 bases and J 4 bases, with 15 bases left between them. There are 16 residues in the CDR3. Germline CDR1 is LNHDA and CDR2 is SQIVND (reference sequence). This chain's CDR3 is CASSIRADSSNQPQHF. For the CDR3, the DNA is TGTGCCAGTAGTATAAGAGCGGACAGCTCAAATCAGCCCCAGCATTTT.

On this clone: Sequence at one end of the junction differs from germline and may be a read error. Other DNA variants within this sample encode the same CDR3. The chain uses TRBV19 and TRBJ2-2; D is possibly TRBD2 (5 bases). Germline assignment: CDR1 LNHDA and CDR2 SQIVND (reference sequence). This CDR3 is built from 13 residues. The CDR3 loop is CASSIEITGELFF. In DNA form, the CDR3 reads TGTGCCAGTAGTATAGAAATAACCGGGGAACTGTTTTTT.

The CDR3 is CASSLRGPDRVRNTGELFF. The CDR3, as DNA: TGTGCCAGCAGCTTACGCGGTCCTGACAGGGTTCGGAACACCGGGGAGCTGTTTTTT. The chain employs TRBV7-8 and TRBJ2-2; 7 nucleotides align to TRBD1. The CDR3 consists of 19 residues. Germline V gene lookup returns CDR1 SGHVS and CDR2 FQNEAQ. The V and J ends lost 2 bases and 1 base, in that order; junction bases with no gene match: 13. The full variable domain, its missing parts supplied by reference TRBV7-8 and TRBJ2-2, is GAGVSQSPRYKVAKRGQDVALRCDPISGHVSLFWYQQALGQGPEFLTYFQNEAQLDKSGLPSDRFFAERPEGSVSTLKIQRTQQEDSAVYLCASSLRGPDRVRNTGELFFGEGSRLTVL.

The CDR3 is CASSPGSDSGYTF. CDR3 DNA: TGTGCCAGCTCACCAGGGAGTGACTCTGGCTACACCTTC. The chain is built from TRBV18 and TRBJ1-2; D gene unclear. Germline values: CDR1 KGHSH, CDR2 LQKENI. This CDR3 is 13 amino acids long. The germline V and J ends were trimmed by 2 bases and 7 bases, with 11 bases remaining between them.

The chain joins TRBV19 to TRBJ1-2, with 9 bases lining up with TRBD1. CDR1 and CDR2 from the germline V gene are LNHDA and SQIVND (reference sequence). The CDR3 runs to 18 residues. V trimming: 5 bases; J trimming: 6 bases; junction bases outside the gene matches: 19. CDR3 in amino acids: CASSPLWGQGRLGNGYTF. For the CDR3, the DNA is TGTGCCAGTAGTCCCCTCTGGGGACAGGGAAGATTAGGGAATGGCTACACCTTC. The variable domain in full, with the rest retrieved from reference TRBV19 and TRBJ1-2, is DGGITQSPKYLFRKEGQNVTLSCEQNLNHDAMYWYRQDPGQGLRLIYYSQIVNDFQKGDIAEGYSVSREKKESFPLTVTSAQKNPTAFYLCASSPLWGQGRLGNGYTFGSGTRLTVV.

The count of this clone is one. The chain couples TRBV11-1 to TRBJ1-1, with D maybe TRBD1 (6 bases). CDR3 length: 15 residues. Trimming pared 2 bases from V and 4 bases from J, leaving 14 bases between. The germline V gene has CDR1 SGHAT and CDR2 FQDESV (reference sequence). In DNA, the CDR3 is TGTGCCAGCAGCTTACGAGGGGGGGGAAGCACTGAAGCTTTCTTT. It encodes CASSLRGGGSTEAFF.

The chain employs TRBV19 and TRBJ1-5, with 8 bases lining up with TRBD1. The CDR3 spans 13 residues. CDR1 and CDR2 from the germline V gene are LNHDA and SQIVND (reference sequence). Trimming took 10 bases from V and 1 from J; bases not matched to a gene: 3. The CDR3 is CATRTGSNQPQHF. The CDR3 DNA follows: TGTGCCACCAGGACAGGGAGCAATCAGCCCCAGCATTTT.

This clone was detected only once. The chain has TRBV7-6 and TRBJ2-1, with 8 bases lining up with TRBD2. CDR1 and CDR2 from the germline V gene are SGHVS and FNYEAQ. Germline trimming cut 5 bases from V and 6 bases from J; bases unmatched to any gene: 12. This CDR3 contains 16 residues. Written as DNA, the CDR3 is TGTGCCAGCAGCGTGGGTAGCGGGGTTCGAATCAATGAGCAGTTCTTC. Encoded protein: CASSVGSGVRINEQFF.

The rearrangement uses TRBV10-2 and TRBJ1-2; tentatively, D is TRBD1 (5 bases). CDR1 is WSHSY and CDR2 is SAAADI in the germline V gene. Deletions cut 4 bases from V and 8 bases from J, with 17 bases between. The CDR3 spans 14 residues. The CDR3 loop is CASSVGRALEGYTF. The CDR3 DNA is TGCGCCAGCAGTGTGGGGCGAGCCTTGGAGGGCTACACCTTC.

This clone was seen more than once but under ten times. V usage is TRBV30 and J usage is TRBJ1-2; D not certain. V lost 4 bases and J lost 6, with 15 bases in between. The length of the CDR3 is 13 residues. The germline CDR1 and CDR2 sequences are GTSNPN and SVGIG (reference sequence). CDR3 in amino acids: CAWINAGGHGYTF. The DNA of the CDR3 is TGTGCCTGGATCAATGCGGGAGGCCATGGCTACACCTTC.

The rearrangement uses TRBV19 and TRBJ1-2, with D hard to call. Trimming left V 3 bases short and J 0 bases short, with 14 bases between. Germline V gene sequence: CDR1 LNHDA, CDR2 SQIVND (reference sequence). CDR3 size: 16 residues. DNA of the CDR3: TGTGCCAGTAGTATTGCGGCGGTCAGCCCTAACTATGGCTACACCTTC. Protein: CASSIAAVSPNYGYTF.

This rearrangement joins TRBV6-5 to TRBJ2-7; D is perhaps TRBD1 (6 bases). The germline CDR1 and CDR2 sequences are MNHEY and SVGAGI. CDR3 length: 13 amino acids. V was pared by 5 bases and J by 1 base, with 9 bases between. The CDR3 DNA reads TGTGCCAGCAGTCACAGGGAATCCTACGAGCAGTACTTC. It codes for CASSHRESYEQYF.

The chain joins TRBV24-1 to TRBJ2-2, with a tentative D call TRBD2 (6 bases). The V gene's germline CDR1 is KGHDR and CDR2 SFDVKD. The V and J ends lost 2 bases and 2 bases respectively, with 11 bases between them. CDR3 size: 16 residues. CDR3 sequence reads: CATSDSGTANTGELFF. The CDR3 DNA is TGTGCCACCAGTGATTCAGGGACTGCCAACACCGGGGAGCTGTTTTTT.

Concerning this clone itself: Other DNA sequences in the sample encode the same CDR3. The chain carries TRBV27 and TRBJ1-2, with TRBD1 as a possible D gene (5 bases). Germline CDR1 reads MNHEY; CDR2 reads SMNVEV (reference sequence). V was clipped by 3 bases and J by 2 bases, with 7 bases between them. The CDR3 consists of 13 residues. CDR3 nucleotides: TGTGCCAGCAGTTTTCGACAGAACTATGGCTACACCTTC. This translates into CASSFRQNYGYTF.